The present TCR beta chain was sequenced within a study of OX40 agonist ivuxolimab in advanced cancers. TCRdb keeps only in-frame clones here, not all; method: immunoSEQ multiplex PCR. The repertoire includes more than 35,000 clones, about three quarters of them detected once, and 8% to 10% sits in the top ten. Study-wide results and caveats: On average, a greater number of expanded clones characterised CD8+ T cells relative to CD4+.

Germline CDR1 is SGHDT and CDR2 is YYEEEE. The CDR3 extends over 13 amino acids. About this clone: Antigen: not known.

The source is an adult with an advanced solid tumor such as melanoma, head and neck, liver or kidney cancer. The rearrangement links TRBV5-6 to TRBJ2-5, with D possibly matching TRBD2 (6 bases). The last part of the DNA fits TRBJ2-7 better; the J call may be wrong. Sample: CD4+ or CD8+ T cells sorted from blood, taken in a trial of the OX40 agonist ivuxolimab. CDR3: CASTDRLGYEQYF. CDR3 in DNA: TGTGCCAGCACTGACAGACTAGGCTACGAGCAGTACTTC.